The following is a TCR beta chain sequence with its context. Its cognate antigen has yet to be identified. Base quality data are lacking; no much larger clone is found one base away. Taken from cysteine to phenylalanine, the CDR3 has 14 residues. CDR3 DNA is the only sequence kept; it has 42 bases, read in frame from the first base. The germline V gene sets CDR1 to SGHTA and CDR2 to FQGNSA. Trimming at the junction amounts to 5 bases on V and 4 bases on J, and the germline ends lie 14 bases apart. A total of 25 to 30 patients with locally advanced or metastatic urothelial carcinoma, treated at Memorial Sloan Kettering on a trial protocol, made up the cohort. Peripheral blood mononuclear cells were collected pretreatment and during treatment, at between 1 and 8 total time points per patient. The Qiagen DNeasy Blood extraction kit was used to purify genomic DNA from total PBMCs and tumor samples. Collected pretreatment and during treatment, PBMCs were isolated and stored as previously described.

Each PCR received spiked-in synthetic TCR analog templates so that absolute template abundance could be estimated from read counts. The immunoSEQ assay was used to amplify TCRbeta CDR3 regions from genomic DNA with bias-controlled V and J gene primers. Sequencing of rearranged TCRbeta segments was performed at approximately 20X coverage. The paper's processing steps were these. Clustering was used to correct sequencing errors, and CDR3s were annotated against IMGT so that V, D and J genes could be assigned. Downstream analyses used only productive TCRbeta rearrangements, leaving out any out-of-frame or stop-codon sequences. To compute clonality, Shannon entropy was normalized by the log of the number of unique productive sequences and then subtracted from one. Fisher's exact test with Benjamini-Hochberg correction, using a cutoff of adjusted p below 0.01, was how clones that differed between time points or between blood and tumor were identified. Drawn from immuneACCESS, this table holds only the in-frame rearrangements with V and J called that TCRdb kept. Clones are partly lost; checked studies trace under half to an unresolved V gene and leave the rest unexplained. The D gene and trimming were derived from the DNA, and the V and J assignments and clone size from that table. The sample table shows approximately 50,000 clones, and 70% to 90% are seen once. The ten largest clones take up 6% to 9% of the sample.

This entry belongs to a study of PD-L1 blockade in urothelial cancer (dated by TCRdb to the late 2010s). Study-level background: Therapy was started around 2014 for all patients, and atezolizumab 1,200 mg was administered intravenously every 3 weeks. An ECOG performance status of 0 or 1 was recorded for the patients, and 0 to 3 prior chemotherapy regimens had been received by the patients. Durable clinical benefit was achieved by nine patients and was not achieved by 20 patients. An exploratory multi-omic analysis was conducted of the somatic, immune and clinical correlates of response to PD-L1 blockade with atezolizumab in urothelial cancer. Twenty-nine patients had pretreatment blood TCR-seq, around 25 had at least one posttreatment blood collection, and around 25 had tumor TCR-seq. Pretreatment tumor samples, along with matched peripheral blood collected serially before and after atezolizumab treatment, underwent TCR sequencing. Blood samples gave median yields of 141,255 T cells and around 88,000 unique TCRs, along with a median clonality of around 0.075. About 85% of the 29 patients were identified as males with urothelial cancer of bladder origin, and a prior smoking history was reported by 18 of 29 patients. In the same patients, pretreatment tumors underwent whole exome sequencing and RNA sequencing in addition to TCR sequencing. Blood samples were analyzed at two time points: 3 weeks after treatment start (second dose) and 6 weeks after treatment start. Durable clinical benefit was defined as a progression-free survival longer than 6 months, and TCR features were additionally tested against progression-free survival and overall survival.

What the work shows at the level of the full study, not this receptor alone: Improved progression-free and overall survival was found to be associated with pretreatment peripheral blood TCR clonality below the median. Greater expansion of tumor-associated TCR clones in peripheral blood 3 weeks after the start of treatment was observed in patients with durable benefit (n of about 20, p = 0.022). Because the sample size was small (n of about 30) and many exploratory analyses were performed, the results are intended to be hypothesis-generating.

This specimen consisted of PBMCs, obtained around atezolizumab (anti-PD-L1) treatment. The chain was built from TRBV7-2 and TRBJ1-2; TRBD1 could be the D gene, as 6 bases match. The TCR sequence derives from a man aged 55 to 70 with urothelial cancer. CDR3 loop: CASSLSGQPYGYTF. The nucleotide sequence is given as TGTGCCAGCAGCCTTAGTGGACAGCCCTATGGCTACACCTTC.